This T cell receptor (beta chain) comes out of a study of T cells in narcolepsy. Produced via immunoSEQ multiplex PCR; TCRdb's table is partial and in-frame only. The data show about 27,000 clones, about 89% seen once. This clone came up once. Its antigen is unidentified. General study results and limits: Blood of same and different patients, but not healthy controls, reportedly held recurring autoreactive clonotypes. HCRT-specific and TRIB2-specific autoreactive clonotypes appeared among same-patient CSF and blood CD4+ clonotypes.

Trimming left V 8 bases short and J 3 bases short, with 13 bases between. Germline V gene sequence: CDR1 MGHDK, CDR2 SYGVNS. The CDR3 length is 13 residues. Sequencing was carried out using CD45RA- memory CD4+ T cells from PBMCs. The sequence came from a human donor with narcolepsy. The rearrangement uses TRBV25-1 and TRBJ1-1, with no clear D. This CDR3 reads CASRGRADTEAFF. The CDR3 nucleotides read TGTGCCAGCCGAGGACGTGCGGACACTGAAGCTTTCTTT.